The present T cell receptor (beta chain) was sequenced within a study of CD8 T cells in Susac syndrome. Germline V CDR1 and CDR2: SNHLY, FYNNEI. Trimming removed 7 bases at V and 3 bases at J, with 10 bases between. CDR3 length equals 12 residues. Random hexamers were used to reverse transcribe an amount of roughly 0.5 to 1 ug RNA. In TCRdb, the immunoSEQ multiplex PCR reads were re-called with MiXCR into one record per CDR3 protein. The sample has over 100,000 distinct CDR3 sequences, roughly 94% seen once. This TCR was sampled from a human donor with Susac syndrome. This chain uses TRBV2 with TRBJ2-7; no firm D call. The specimen was CD8+ T cells from PBMCs. As DNA, the CDR3 is TGTGCCAGCATTGCGATTTACTACGAGCAGTACTTC. Its translation is CASIAIYYEQYF.